This T cell receptor beta chain emerged from a study of read filtering for tumor transcriptome and immune sequencing. This CDR3 has 14 amino acids. CDR1 and CDR2 (germline): DFQATT, SNEGSKA (reference sequence). Trimming cost V 6 bases and J 5 bases, with 17 bases left between them. This library used about 360 ng RNA and molecular barcoded adaptors spanning alpha/delta and beta/gamma chains. From the reads, TCRdb called clonotypes with MiXCR, one entry per CDR3 protein. The table shows roughly 56,000 distinct CDR3 sequences, with approximately 19% occurring only once. This clonotype was seen at least ten times.

Sequencing used a population of CD138-negative cells sorted from bone marrow. This receptor was taken from a donor aged 40 or over with multiple myeloma. This sequence joins TRBV20-1 and TRBJ2-1; D uncertain. This CDR3 is CSAEGPPRNNEQFF. CDR3 DNA sequence: TGCAGTGCCGAAGGACCCCCACGGAACAATGAGCAGTTCTTC.